The 21 T cell receptor beta chains in this list originate from one sample, sequenced in a study of T cell changes during pregnancy in multiple sclerosis. Clones were sequenced by immunoSEQ multiplex PCR, and TCRdb holds only the in-frame ones, with some missing. Of approximately 51,000 clones listed, 90% to 95% are singletons. This material consisted of CD4+ T cells from peripheral blood mononuclear cells, taken in the second trimester of pregnancy. The receptors come from a female donor with multiple sclerosis, enrolled in a pregnancy study.

This rearrangement joins TRBV19 to TRBJ1-1; TRBD1 matches at 8 bases. Germline CDR1 reads LNHDA; CDR2 reads SQIVND (reference sequence). V lost 3 bases to trimming and J lost 0 bases; unmatched junction nucleotides: 9. This CDR3 is 17 amino acids long. CDR3 in DNA: TGTGCCAGTAGTATTTCGGACAGGGTTATCCTGAACACTGAAGCTTTCTTT. Translation gives CASSISDRVILNTEAFF.

J is TRBJ2-1 and V is TRBV11-3; 7 positions match TRBD2. The CDR3 runs 15 residues. CDR1 and CDR2 from the germline V gene are SGHNT and YENEEA. After removal of 1 base from V and 6 bases from J, the junction contained 6 bases not matched to a gene. The CDR3 nucleotides are TGTGCCAGCAGCTTAGCGGCCGGGGAGGGCAATGAGCAGTTCTTC. Translation gives CASSLAAGEGNEQFF.

The chain carries TRBV6-5 and TRBJ1-2; D gene unclear. Trimming left V 0 bases short and J 9 bases short, with 11 bases between. Germline values: CDR1 MNHEY, CDR2 SVGAGI. The CDR3 runs to 13 residues. In DNA form, the CDR3 reads TGTGCCAGCAGTTACTCAGGAGCTTTCAGCTACACCTTC. This translates into CASSYSGAFSYTF.

The chain joins TRBV6-5 to TRBJ2-4; a weak D match, TRBD1 (5 bases). In germline, CDR1 is MNHEY, CDR2 SVGAGI. The V gene lost 7 bases and the J gene lost 8 bases, with 18 bases spanning the gap. This CDR3 region has 14 residues. The CDR3 DNA reads as TGTGCCAGCACACCGCCCGGGCAGGGTGACATTCAGTACTTC. Its translation: CASTPPGQGDIQYF.

The V call is TRBV6-7, the J call TRBJ2-2; 9 nucleotides match TRBD2. TRBV6-7 qualifies as an ORF whose function is uncertain. V shed 5 bases, J shed 2 bases, and the junction held 12 bases outside the gene matches. The CDR3 consists of 18 residues. CDR3 amino acids: CASSPMRLAGSNTGELFF. The CDR3 region has the DNA TGTGCCAGCAGTCCGATGAGGCTAGCGGGATCAAACACCGGGGAGCTGTTTTTT.

V usage is TRBV19 and J usage is TRBJ2-2; 12 bases align to TRBD2. Per the germline V gene, CDR1 is LNHDA and CDR2 is SQIVND (reference sequence). V was clipped by 6 bases and J by 6 bases; unmatched bases: 2. The CDR3 sequence is 14 residues long. CDR3 coding DNA: TGTGCCAGTAGGACTAGCGGGGGATCCGGGGAGCTGTTTTTT. It specifies CASRTSGGSGELFF.

This chain uses TRBV25-1 with TRBJ2-5; 12 bases agree with TRBD1. With 4 bases clipped from V and 5 bases from J, the junction kept 5 bases outside the gene matches. This CDR3 is 15 amino acids long. Looked up from germline, CDR1 is MGHDK and CDR2 is SYGVNS. In DNA form, the CDR3 reads TGTGCCAGCAGTGCCCGGGACAGGGGGCCCGAGACCCAGTACTTC. Translating gives CASSARDRGPETQYF.

V and J are TRBV11-3 and TRBJ2-3; 8 bases align to TRBD1. With V trimmed by 5 bases and J by 1 base, 5 bases remained unmatched. CDR1 SGHNT and CDR2 YENEEA come from the germline V gene. CDR3 length: 15 amino acids. The CDR3 here is CASSIGQGGTDTQYF. CDR3 bases: TGTGCCAGCAGCATTGGACAGGGAGGCACAGATACGCAGTATTTT.

The chain is built from TRBV9 and TRBJ2-3; 7 bases are a match to TRBD2. The CDR3 extends over 17 amino acids. Germline trimming cut 4 bases from V and 2 bases from J; bases unmatched to any gene: 13. CDR1 SGDLS and CDR2 YYNGEE come from the germline V gene. This CDR3 is CASSLGSGSRNTDTQYF. In nucleotides, the CDR3 is TGTGCCAGCAGCCTCGGTAGCGGGTCCAGGAACACAGATACGCAGTATTTT.

This chain links TRBV5-8 with TRBJ2-1, with TRBD2 as a possible D gene (5 bases). The CDR3 is 15 residues long. The germline V and J ends were trimmed by 4 bases and 4 bases, with 15 bases remaining between them. CDR1 is SGHTS and CDR2 is YDEGEE in the germline V gene. The CDR3 bases are TGTGCCAGCAGCCAGGCGGTAGCGCGATACAATGAGCAGTTCTTC. Translating gives CASSQAVARYNEQFF.

This chain joins TRBV4-2 and TRBJ1-2; no clear D gene. In germline, CDR1 is LGHNA, CDR2 YNFKEQ. Trimming removed 10 bases from V and 5 bases from J, with 14 bases in between. This CDR3 is built from 12 residues. CDR3 DNA sequence: TGTGCCACCGTCAATCCGGGGTATGGCTACACCTTC. Translated: CATVNPGYGYTF.

This clone was recorded once. The chain combines TRBV11-2 with TRBJ1-1; D call uncertain. Germline assignment: CDR1 SGHAT and CDR2 FQNNGV. This CDR3 is built from 14 residues. V was cut by 2 bases and J by 4 bases, with 11 bases left in between. The CDR3 DNA follows: TGTGCCAGCAGCTTAAATAGACACTTCACTGAAGCTTTCTTT. Encoded protein: CASSLNRHFTEAFF.

The count of this clone is one. The chain has TRBV21-1 and TRBJ2-5; the table's D call TRBD2 went unverified against the DNA. TRBV21-1 is classified as a pseudogene. This CDR3 contains 14 residues. CDR3 amino acids: CASTRRTVGETQYF. CDR3 bases: TGTGCCAGCACCCGGAGGACGGTCGGAGAGACCCAGTACTTC.

The rearrangement uses TRBV6-1 and TRBJ1-1; D unresolved. The CDR3 has 11 amino acids. Per the germline V gene, CDR1 is MNHNS and CDR2 is SASEGT. V was pared by 10 bases and J by 7 bases, with 13 bases between. CDR3 nucleotide sequence: TGTGCCATCCTAGCAGTTATTGAAGCTTTCTTT. Protein sequence: CAILAVIEAFF.

The chain joins TRBV5-4 to TRBJ2-5, with D possibly TRBD2 on 5 matching bases. CDR3 length: 16 amino acids. Germline V lookup: CDR1 SGHNT, CDR2 YYREEE (reference sequence). The V end was cut by 4 bases, the J end by 5 bases, with 21 bases between. The CDR3 loop reads CASSPGTSLYGETQYF. In nucleotides, the CDR3 is TGTGCCAGCAGCCCGGGTACTAGTCTTTATGGCGAGACCCAGTACTTC.

This chain links TRBV6-6 with TRBJ2-7; D may be TRBD1 (6 bases). Trimming removed 7 bases from V and 0 bases from J, with 16 bases in between. This CDR3 is 15 amino acids long. Looked up from germline, CDR1 is MNHNY and CDR2 is SVGAGI (reference sequence). The CDR3 DNA reads as TGTGCCAGCATCTCAAGGGGGACAAGCTCCTACGAGCAGTACTTC. Its translation: CASISRGTSSYEQYF.

The rearrangement links TRBV7-9 to TRBJ2-3; TRBD1 is a possible D gene (6 bases). The CDR3 totals 16 residues. V shed 3 bases and J shed 0 bases, with 13 bases lying between them. From germline, CDR1 is SEHNR and CDR2 FQNEAQ (reference sequence). CDR3 sequence: CASSLERTASTDTQYF. As DNA, the CDR3 is TGTGCCAGCAGCTTGGAACGGACAGCTAGCACAGATACGCAGTATTTT.

The gene calls are TRBV5-1 and TRBJ2-5, with D unclear. The germline V gene encodes CDR1 SGHRS and CDR2 YFSETQ. This CDR3 region has 11 residues. Trimming cost V 3 bases and J 3 bases, with 3 bases left between them. The CDR3 protein is CASSSKETQYF. The CDR3 DNA is TGCGCCAGCAGCTCTAAAGAGACCCAGTACTTC.

This rearrangement joins TRBV11-2 to TRBJ1-2, with a weak D call TRBD1 (5 bases). V dropped 6 bases and J dropped 2 bases, with 22 bases sitting between them. CDR1 SGHAT and CDR2 FQNNGV come from the germline V gene. This CDR3 spans 17 amino acids. The CDR3 region has the DNA TGTGCCAGCAGGACCATAAGGGGAGGGAAAAGGAACTATGGCTACACCTTC. It encodes CASRTIRGGKRNYGYTF.

The chain couples TRBV30 to TRBJ2-3, with D perhaps TRBD2 (5 bases). V gave up 2 bases and J gave up 5 bases, with 17 bases separating them. CDR1 and CDR2 (germline): GTSNPN, SVGIG (reference sequence). The CDR3 runs to 15 residues. The CDR3 coding sequence is TGTGCCTGGAGTCCACCGGGAACCCCCAGAGATACGCAGTATTTT. As protein: CAWSPPGTPRDTQYF.

This chain uses TRBV18 with TRBJ2-7, with 12 positions matching TRBD1. V lost 3 bases, J lost 6 bases, and 6 bases stayed unmatched. CDR1 and CDR2 from the germline V gene are KGHSH and LQKENI. CDR3 length: 15 amino acids. For the CDR3, the DNA is TGTGCCAGCTCACCTTGGGGACAGGGGGCGGGCGAGCAGTACTTC. Its protein is CASSPWGQGAGEQYF.